A selection of T cell receptor beta chains follows, all from one sample in a study of regulatory T cells in long-lasting Graves disease. TCRdb reprocessed the multiplex PCR reads via MiXCR and lists one record per CDR3 protein. Of 350,000 to 500,000 distinct CDR3 sequences listed, around 13% are singletons. Separately, the same data were catalogued under a study of T cells in Graves' hyperthyroidism and ophthalmopathy.

The source material was peripheral blood mononuclear cells (PBMCs), sampled at new diagnosis, from a patient treated with antithyroid drugs. All receptors come from a woman between 50 and 59 years old with Graves disease. Both conserved end residues are part of each CDR3. The D gene is left open where the match is weak. Clone size is stated in some rows and not others, as once, few, many or a class when expanded.

CDR3 length,clone size,V gene,J gene,D gene,CDR3 DNA,CDR3 protein
15,many,TRBV11-1,TRBJ2-7,TRBD1,TGTGCCAGCAGCAGGCCCGGGACAGGGCCGGTCGAGCAGTACTTC,CASSRPGTGPVEQYF
15,many,TRBV5-5,TRBJ1-1,NA,TGTGCCAGCAGCCCCCGACCCGCAAGAAACACTGAAGCTTTCTTT,CASSPRPARNTEAFF
13,many,TRBV7-9,TRBJ2-1,NA,TGTGCCAGCAGCTGGGACGGTGGGAATGAGCAGTTCTTC,CASSWDGGNEQFF
16,NA,TRBV6-5,TRBJ2-3,TRBD2,TGTGCCAGCAGTTACCAACTAGCGGGAGTTACAGATACGCAGTATTTT,CASSYQLAGVTDTQYF
16,many,TRBV10-1,TRBJ2-3,TRBD2,TGCGCCAGCAGTGACCCGGGACTAGCGGGAGCAGATACGCAGTATTTT,CASSDPGLAGADTQYF
14,few,TRBV6-1,TRBJ1-5,NA,TGTGCCAGCGGCCAAGGACAGTTGAATCAGCCCCAGCATTTT,CASGQGQLNQPQHF
16,many,TRBV12-3/TRBV12-4,TRBJ1-5,NA,TGTGCCAGCAGTTACACAGGGAACATCGGCAATCAGCCCCAGCATTTT,CASSYTGNIGNQPQHF
14,many,TRBV4-1,TRBJ2-5,NA,TGCGCCAGCAGCTTAGGAGGGCGTAAAGAGACCCAGTACTTC,CASSLGGRKETQYF
14,few,TRBV30,TRBJ1-3,NA,TGTGCCTGGAGCGACGGGAATCCTGGAAACACCATATATTTT,CAWSDGNPGNTIYF
13,NA,TRBV9,TRBJ2-1,NA,TGTGCCAGCAGCGTAGGCCAGGGGAGTGAGCAGTTCTTC,CASSVGQGSEQFF
13,few,TRBV5-1,TRBJ2-3,NA,TGCGCCAGCAGCTTGTCCTGGGGGGATACGCAGTATTTT,CASSLSWGDTQYF
14,few,TRBV6-1,TRBJ2-7,TRBD1,TGTGCCAGCAGTGCCGGACAGGGCCGAGGCGAGCAGTACTTC,CASSAGQGRGEQYF
14,few,TRBV6-4,TRBJ2-5,NA,TGTGCCAGCAGTCTCACAGTTAGGGGAGAGACCCAGCACTTC,CASSLTVRGETQHF
17,many,TRBV30,TRBJ2-1,TRBD2,TGTGCCTGGAGGCTATTCCGGACTAGCGGGAGTTACAATGAGCAGTTCTTC,CAWRLFRTSGSYNEQFF
15,many,TRBV6-1,TRBJ1-4,TRBD1,TGTGCCAGCAGTCAGGGGACAGGGGGCGATGAAAAACTGTTTTTT,CASSQGTGGDEKLFF
16,few,TRBV11-2,TRBJ2-7,TRBD1,TGTGCCAGCAGCTTAGTCGTCGGGACAGAGCCCTACGAGCAGTACTTC,CASSLVVGTEPYEQYF
15,many,TRBV9,TRBJ2-5,TRBD2,TGTGCCAGCAGCGATGGGCGGGAGGGCCAGAAGACCCAGTACTTC,CASSDGREGQKTQYF
14,few,TRBV28,TRBJ1-6,NA,TGTGCCAGCAGTTTATTTTCCTATAATTCACCCCTCCACTTT,CASSLFSYNSPLHF
13,NA,TRBV29-1,TRBJ1-1,NA,TGCAGCGTCACCCCAGGGCTTTGGGCTGAAGCTTCCTTT,CSVTPGLWAEASF
13,many,TRBV6-2/TRBV6-3,TRBJ2-5,TRBD2,TGTGCCAGCACCAGGCCGGGGGGGGAGACCCAGTACTTC,CASTRPGGETQYF
14,many,TRBV11-3,TRBJ2-1,NA,TGTGCCAGCAGCTTAACGGGGCGGGTGGATGAGCAGTTCTTC,CASSLTGRVDEQFF
13,few,TRBV20-1,TRBJ1-5,NA,TGCAGTGCTAGAGACCTAGAGGATCAGCCCCAGCATTTT,CSARDLEDQPQHF
15,many,TRBV7-2,TRBJ2-7,NA,TGTGCCAGCAGCTTATGGGGGGTAGGAAGCTACGAGCAGTACTTC,CASSLWGVGSYEQYF
14,NA,TRBV10-3,TRBJ2-1,NA,TGTGCCATCAGTGGTATCTCTAACTACAATGAGCAGTTCTTC,CAISGISNYNEQFF
13,many,TRBV2,TRBJ2-3,TRBD1,TGTGCCAGCAAGGGACAGGGGAAAGATACGCAGTATTTT,CASKGQGKDTQYF
16,many,TRBV5-1,TRBJ2-1,NA,TGCGCCAGCAGCTTGGCTAGCGTAAGCTCCTACAATGAGCAGTTCTTC,CASSLASVSSYNEQFF
11,many,TRBV28,TRBJ1-4,NA,TGTGCCAGCAGTTACCATGAAAAACTGTTTTTT,CASSYHEKLFF
16,NA,TRBV4-1,TRBJ2-1,TRBD2,TGCGCCAGCAGCCAAGAGGGACTAGCGGGAATCAATGAGCAGTTCTTC,CASSQEGLAGINEQFF
14,few,TRBV3-1,TRBJ2-7,NA,TGTGCCAGCAGCCAAGCTTTCAGACAATACGAGCAGTACTTC,CASSQAFRQYEQYF
15,few,TRBV19,TRBJ2-6,NA,TGTGCCAGTAGTATGCATCGCTCTGGGGCCAACGTCCTGACTTTC,CASSMHRSGANVLTF
12,many,TRBV28,TRBJ1-5,NA,TGTGCCAGCTACTCGTCCGGTCAGCCCCAGCATTTT,CASYSSGQPQHF
16,NA,TRBV19,TRBJ2-2,TRBD2,TGTGCCAGTAGTACCCGGTCAGCGGGAGGGACCGGGGAGCTGTTTTTT,CASSTRSAGGTGELFF
14,many,TRBV18,TRBJ1-2,NA,TGTGCCAGCTCACCCCCTCAGGGAGGCTATGGCTACACCTTC,CASSPPQGGYGYTF
14,many,TRBV12-3/TRBV12-4,TRBJ1-2,NA,TGTGCCAGCAGTTTTTATCAGGGGTCCTCTGGCTACACCTTC,CASSFYQGSSGYTF
13,many,TRBV2,TRBJ1-6,NA,TGTGCCAGCAGTGAAAACGGCAATTCACCCCTCCACTTT,CASSENGNSPLHF
15,many,TRBV30,TRBJ2-5,TRBD2,TGTGCCTGGAGTGTACTAGCGGGAGGGTCGGGTGTCCAGTACTTC,CAWSVLAGGSGVQYF
16,many,TRBV5-6,TRBJ2-3,NA,TGTGCCAGCAGCGTCCAAGGGTGGGCGCGCACAGATACGCAGTATTTT,CASSVQGWARTDTQYF
14,many,TRBV20-1,TRBJ2-1,NA,TGCAGTGCTATCAGCGGCCGGACCTACAATGAGCAGTTCTTC,CSAISGRTYNEQFF
18,few,TRBV4-2,TRBJ2-1,TRBD2,TGTGCCAGCAGCCAAGGACGGGGCGGGAGGACTCCTGGGAATGAGCAGTTCTTC,CASSQGRGGRTPGNEQFF
13,NA,TRBV18,TRBJ2-1,NA,TGTGCCAGCTCACCACCAGCCGGAGGTGAGCAGTTCTTC,CASSPPAGGEQFF
12,NA,TRBV24-1,TRBJ2-2,NA,TGTGCCACCAGTCGTGTGGACGGGGAGCTGTTTTTT,CATSRVDGELFF
16,many,TRBV13,TRBJ2-5,TRBD2,TGTGCCAGCAGCGCTACTGGGACTAGCGGAGAGGGGACCCAGTACTTC,CASSATGTSGEGTQYF
19,NA,TRBV3-1,TRBJ2-2,TRBD1,TGTGCCAGCAGCACTACAAAAAGACCGGGACAGGGGAAAGCCGGGGAGCTGTTTTTT,CASSTTKRPGQGKAGELFF
16,many,TRBV2,TRBJ1-1,NA,TGTGCCAGCAGGAGGGGAGTATGGGGGTCGAACACTGAAGCTTTCTTT,CASRRGVWGSNTEAFF
16,many,TRBV28,TRBJ1-3,NA,TGTGCCAGCAGGGAACAGGGCGCCTACTCTGGAAACACCATATATTTT,CASREQGAYSGNTIYF
16,NA,TRBV19,TRBJ2-2,NA,TGTGCCAGTATGGACTTTGGGAAGGGGGAAACCGGGGAGCTGTTTTTT,CASMDFGKGETGELFF
18,many,TRBV30,TRBJ2-7,TRBD2,TGTGCCTGGAGTGTACGGTGGACTAGCGGGAGGGCCGTCTACGAGCAGTACTTC,CAWSVRWTSGRAVYEQYF
14,many,TRBV7-9,TRBJ2-1,NA,TGTGCCAGCAGCTTAGCGGTGGTAGCGGCCCGTCAGTTCTTC,CASSLAVVAARQFF
14,few,TRBV7-3,TRBJ2-1,NA,TGTGCCAGCAGCTCCCCTGGGGAATTCAATGAGCAGTTCTTC,CASSSPGEFNEQFF
18,many,TRBV6-5,TRBJ1-1,TRBD1,TGTGCCAGCAGTTACTCGAGAAAGGGGGCGCCTAGGAACACTGAAGCTTTCTTT,CASSYSRKGAPRNTEAFF
13,few,TRBV20-1,TRBJ2-7,NA,TGCAGTGCCGGTAGCGCGAGCTCCTACGAGCAGTACTTC,CSAGSASSYEQYF
15,few,TRBV4-1,TRBJ1-4,NA,TGCGCCAGCAGCCAAGAAGGACAGAGTAATGAAAAACTGTTTTTT,CASSQEGQSNEKLFF
17,many,TRBV27,TRBJ2-1,TRBD2,TGTGCCAGCAGTTTATCGCAGGGACTAGCGAAGTACAATGAGCAGTTCTTC,CASSLSQGLAKYNEQFF